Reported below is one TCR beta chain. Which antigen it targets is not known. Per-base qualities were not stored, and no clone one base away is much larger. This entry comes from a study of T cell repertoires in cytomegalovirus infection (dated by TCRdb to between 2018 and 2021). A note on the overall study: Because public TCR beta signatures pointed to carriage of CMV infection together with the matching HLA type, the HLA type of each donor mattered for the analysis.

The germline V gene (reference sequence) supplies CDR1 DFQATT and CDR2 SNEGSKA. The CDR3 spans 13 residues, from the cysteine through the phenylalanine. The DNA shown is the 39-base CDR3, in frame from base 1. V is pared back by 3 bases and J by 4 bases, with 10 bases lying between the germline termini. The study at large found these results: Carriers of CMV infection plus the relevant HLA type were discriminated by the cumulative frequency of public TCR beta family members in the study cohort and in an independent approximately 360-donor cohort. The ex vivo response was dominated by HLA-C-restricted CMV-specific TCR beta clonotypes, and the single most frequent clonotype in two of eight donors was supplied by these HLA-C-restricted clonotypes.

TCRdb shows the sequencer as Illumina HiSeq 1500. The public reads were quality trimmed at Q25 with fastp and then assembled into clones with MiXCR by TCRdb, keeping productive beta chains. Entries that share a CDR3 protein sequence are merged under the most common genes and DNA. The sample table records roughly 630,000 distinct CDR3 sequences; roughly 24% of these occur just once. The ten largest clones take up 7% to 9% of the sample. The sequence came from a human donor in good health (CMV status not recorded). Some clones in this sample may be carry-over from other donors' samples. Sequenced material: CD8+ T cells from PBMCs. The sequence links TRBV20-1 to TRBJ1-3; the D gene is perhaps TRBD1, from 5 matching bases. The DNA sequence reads TGCAGTGCTAGCATGGGGCTAGGAAACACCATATATTTT. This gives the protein CSASMGLGNTIYF.